This T cell receptor beta chain was retrieved from a study of PD-L1 blockade in urothelial cancer. This CDR3 region has 14 residues. The ends were cut back, 7 bases at V and 0 bases at J, with 10 bases in the middle. Germline V gene data show CDR1 as MNHEY and CDR2 as SVGAGI. The time point was: peripheral blood 6 weeks after treatment start. Clones were sequenced by immunoSEQ multiplex PCR, and TCRdb holds only the in-frame ones, with some missing. This repertoire shows 25,000 to 35,000 clones, around 84% found once; its top ten account for just under 3%. The chain carries TRBV6-5 and TRBJ1-3; a weak D match, TRBD1 (5 bases). This sequence originates from a man in his 70s with urothelial cancer. The input for sequencing was PBMCs, taken around atezolizumab (anti-PD-L1) treatment. The DNA of the CDR3 is TGTGCCAGCACAAAGGGGATCTCTGGAAACACCATATATTTT. Translated: CASTKGISGNTIYF.